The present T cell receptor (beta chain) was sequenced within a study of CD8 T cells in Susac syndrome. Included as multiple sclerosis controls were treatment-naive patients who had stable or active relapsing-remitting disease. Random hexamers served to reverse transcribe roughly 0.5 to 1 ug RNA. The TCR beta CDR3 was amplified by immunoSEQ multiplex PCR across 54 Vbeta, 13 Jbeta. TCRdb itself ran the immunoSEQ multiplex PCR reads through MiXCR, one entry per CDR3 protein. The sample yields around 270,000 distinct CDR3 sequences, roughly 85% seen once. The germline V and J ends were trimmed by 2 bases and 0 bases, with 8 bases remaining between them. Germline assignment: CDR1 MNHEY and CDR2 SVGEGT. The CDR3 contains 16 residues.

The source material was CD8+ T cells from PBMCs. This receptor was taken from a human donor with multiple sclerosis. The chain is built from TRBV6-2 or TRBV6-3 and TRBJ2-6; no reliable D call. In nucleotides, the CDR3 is TGTGCCAGCAGTTACCCCCAGGACTCTGGGGCCAACGTCCTGACTTTC. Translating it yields CASSYPQDSGANVLTF.